Listed here are 20 T cell receptor beta chains from one sample, sequenced in a study of shared clonotypes between healthy human individuals. Data came from immunoSEQ multiplex PCR; TCRdb stores just in-frame clones and leaves some out. The sample lists 1.6 million or so clones, around 97% occurring once. Sequencing used naive CD4+ T cells sorted from blood. This sample's subset: CD45RA+ positively selected. These receptor sequences come from a man aged 25-45 years in good health.

The V and J genes are TRBV7-8 and TRBJ2-7; possibly TRBD1 for D (6 bases). V lost 6 bases and J 2 bases, leaving 14 bases between the germline ends. Germline CDR1 is SGHVS and CDR2 is FQNEAQ. This CDR3 has 14 residues. This CDR3 is CASRGARGPYEQYF. The CDR3 DNA follows: TGTGCCAGCAGGGGGGCCCGGGGCCCCTACGAGCAGTACTTC.

V and J are TRBV28 and TRBJ2-3; weak D call: TRBD2 (5 bases). This CDR3 is built from 15 residues. Trimming took off 7 bases at V and 0 bases at J, with 14 bases between the two ends. From germline, CDR1 is MDHEN and CDR2 SYDVKM. CDR3 residues: CASKSQRFSTDTQYF. In nucleotides, the CDR3 is TGTGCCAGCAAGAGCCAGCGGTTTAGCACAGATACGCAGTATTTT.

The V and J genes are TRBV20-1 and TRBJ2-1; tentative D call: TRBD1 (6 bases). V was pared by 8 bases and J by 5 bases, with 10 bases between. Germline V lookup: CDR1 DFQATT, CDR2 SNEGSKA (reference sequence). The CDR3 loop spans 11 amino acids. CDR3 region: CSPTGNNEQFF. CDR3 nucleotide sequence: TGCAGTCCGACAGGAAACAATGAGCAGTTCTTC.

The genes are TRBV7-8 and TRBJ2-1; no clear D gene. Germline-derived CDR1 and CDR2 are SGHVS and FQNEAQ. This CDR3 is built from 13 residues. Trimming shortened V by 1 base and J by 8 bases, and 9 bases separated the two germline ends. Here the CDR3 reads CASSLVGVDEQFF. DNA of the CDR3: TGTGCCAGCAGCTTAGTTGGTGTGGATGAGCAGTTCTTC.

A remark on this clone: The same CDR3 is also encoded by other DNA sequences in this sample. The rearrangement links TRBV4-3 to TRBJ2-7, with TRBD2 matching 8 bases. The CDR3 has 15 residues. Germline CDR1 reads LGHNA; CDR2 reads YSLEER. The V segment lost 0 bases and the J segment 2 bases; nucleotides outside the gene matches: 3. The CDR3 loop reads CASSQEAGAPYEQYF. The CDR3 region has the DNA TGCGCCAGCAGCCAAGAAGCGGGAGCCCCCTACGAGCAGTACTTC.

The chain recombines TRBV5-1 with TRBJ2-1; 11 nucleotides match TRBD2. CDR3 length: 15 residues. Germline assignment: CDR1 SGHRS and CDR2 YFSETQ. Unmatched junction bases numbered 9, after V lost 4 bases and J lost 9 bases. This CDR3 is CASSPGLAERSEQFF. The CDR3 DNA reads TGCGCCAGCAGCCCGGGACTAGCGGAGAGGAGTGAGCAGTTCTTC.

CDR3 amino acids: CASSSRTGQDTEAFF. In DNA, the CDR3 is TGTGCCAGCAGCTCCAGGACAGGGCAAGACACTGAAGCTTTCTTT. The genes are TRBV7-9 and TRBJ1-1; 8 bases align to TRBD1. The CDR3 is 15 amino acids. Per the germline V gene, CDR1 is SEHNR and CDR2 is FQNEAQ (reference sequence). Losses at the gene ends were 4 bases for V and 3 bases for J; bases not matched to a gene: 7.

This rearrangement joins TRBV10-1 to TRBJ2-1; 10 bases are shared with TRBD2. The CDR3 extends over 15 amino acids. The trim removed 4 bases at V and 2 bases at J, leaving 2 bases unmatched. Germline V gives CDR1 WNHNN, CDR2 SYGVQD (reference sequence). The CDR3 DNA is TGCGCCAGCAGTGTGCTAGCGGGAGCCTACAATGAGCAGTTCTTC. Protein sequence: CASSVLAGAYNEQFF.

A note on this clone: Other DNA variants within this sample encode the same CDR3. This chain links TRBV7-2 with TRBJ2-1; D perhaps matches TRBD2 (6 bases). The CDR3 consists of 12 residues. CDR1 SGHTA and CDR2 FQGNSA come from the germline V gene. V lost 3 bases and J 7 bases, leaving 7 bases between the germline ends. Here the CDR3 reads CASSFSGNEQFF. Here the CDR3 DNA reads TGTGCCAGCAGCTTTAGCGGTAATGAGCAGTTCTTC.

As to this clone: This sample also contains other DNA sequences that code for the same CDR3. This chain links TRBV11-2 with TRBJ2-5, with a weak D call TRBD1 (8 bases). V was trimmed by 6 bases and J by 4 bases, leaving 15 bases between them. The V gene's germline CDR1 is SGHAT and CDR2 FQNNGV. The CDR3 covers 14 residues. DNA for the CDR3: TGTGCCAGCAGACAAACAGGGGGGGGAGAGACCCAGTACTTC. This codes for CASRQTGGGETQYF.

The chain couples TRBV7-8 to TRBJ2-7; no definite D call. The V and J ends lost 5 bases and 3 bases respectively, with 14 bases between them. Germline V gene sequence: CDR1 SGHVS, CDR2 FQNEAQ. CDR3 length: 14 residues. CDR3 sequence (DNA): TGTGCCAGCAGCCGCGGAATCCCCGACTACGAGCAGTACTTC. This codes for CASSRGIPDYEQYF.

The V and J genes are TRBV18 and TRBJ1-4; D is unresolved. Germline values: CDR1 KGHSH, CDR2 LQKENI. The ends were cut back, 3 bases at V and 11 bases at J, with 10 bases in the middle. The CDR3 is 12 amino acids. The CDR3 loop reads CASSPGAGKLFF. The DNA for the CDR3 is TGTGCCAGCTCACCCGGAGCCGGTAAACTGTTTTTT. Using reference TRBV18 and TRBJ1-4 for the parts outside the CDR3, the full variable domain is NAGVMQNPRHLVRRRGQEARLRCSPMKGHSHVYWYRQLPEEGLKFMVYLQKENIIDESGMPKERFSAEFPKEGPSILRIQQVVRGDSAAYFCASSPGAGKLFFGSGTQLSVL.

This clone was counted a single time. This chain connects TRBV18 to TRBJ1-1, with D possibly matching TRBD1 (6 bases). The CDR3 loop spans 12 amino acids. Trimming took 5 bases from V and 13 from J, leaving 17 bases between them. CDR1 KGHSH and CDR2 LQKENI come from the germline V gene. CDR3 bases: TGTGCCAGCTCAGCCAGGGGCCGCGGAGGTTTCTTT. This encodes CASSARGRGGFF.

V and J are TRBV19 and TRBJ2-7; maybe TRBD1 (6 bases). The germline CDR1 and CDR2 sequences are LNHDA and SQIVND (reference sequence). V lost 3 bases, J lost 2 bases, and 14 bases lay in between. CDR3 length: 15 residues. CDR3 DNA sequence: TGTGCCAGTAGTATCCCAGGGGTGCCTACCTACGAGCAGTACTTC. Translated: CASSIPGVPTYEQYF.

There are many counts of this clone. This rearrangement joins TRBV7-6 to TRBJ2-7; maybe TRBD1 (5 bases). Trimming pared 5 bases from V and 1 base from J, leaving 15 bases between. The CDR3 extends over 15 amino acids. Germline CDR1 SGHVS, CDR2 FNYEAQ. CDR3 nucleotides: TGTGCCAGCAGCAATACAGGAGACGTTTCCTACGAGCAGTACTTC. Protein: CASSNTGDVSYEQYF.

The chain joins TRBV5-1 to TRBJ2-7, with 7 bases matching TRBD2. Germline trimming cut 4 bases from V and 3 bases from J; bases unmatched to any gene: 10. Germline CDR1 reads SGHRS; CDR2 reads YFSETQ. The CDR3 covers 15 residues. CDR3 sequence (DNA): TGCGCCAGCAGCGACGGGACTACCTCGGGCTACGAGCAGTACTTC. Translation: CASSDGTTSGYEQYF.

This clone was detected only once. For the CDR3, the DNA is TGTGCCAGCTCACCAAGGGCTAGAAGCTCCTACAATGAGCAGTTCTTC. Residues: CASSPRARSSYNEQFF. The gene calls are TRBV18 and TRBJ2-1; no definite D call. Germline V lookup: CDR1 KGHSH, CDR2 LQKENI. The CDR3 totals 16 residues. The V end lost 2 bases, the J end lost 0 bases, and 11 bases lay between the germline ends. The full variable domain, its missing parts supplied by reference TRBV18 and TRBJ2-1, is NAGVMQNPRHLVRRRGQEARLRCSPMKGHSHVYWYRQLPEEGLKFMVYLQKENIIDESGMPKERFSAEFPKEGPSILRIQQVVRGDSAAYFCASSPRARSSYNEQFFGPGTRLTVL.

V usage is TRBV18 and J usage is TRBJ2-1; D perhaps matches TRBD2 (6 bases). Germline V gene sequence: CDR1 KGHSH, CDR2 LQKENI. Trimming pared 3 bases from V and 15 bases from J, leaving 6 bases between. CDR3 length equals 9 residues. The CDR3 nucleotides are TGTGCCAGCTCACCGGGGGGGTTCTTC. Amino acid sequence: CASSPGGFF.

The CDR3 bases are TGTGCCAGCAGCCATAAAGGGACTAGCGGAGTCAATGAGCAGTTCTTC. This sequence encodes CASSHKGTSGVNEQFF. J is TRBJ2-1 and V is TRBV7-9, with 11 bases lining up with TRBD2. The trim removed 5 bases at V and 6 bases at J, leaving 9 bases unmatched. The CDR3 covers 16 residues. The germline V gene has CDR1 SEHNR and CDR2 FQNEAQ (reference sequence).

This clone came up once. This sequence joins TRBV28 and TRBJ1-1; tentatively, D is TRBD1 (6 bases). Deletions cut 7 bases from V and 1 base from J, with 13 bases between. This CDR3 comprises 14 residues. Germline CDR1 is MDHEN and CDR2 is SYDVKM. The CDR3 loop is CASTIKGGNTEAFF. The CDR3 bases are TGTGCCAGCACCATAAAAGGGGGGAACACTGAAGCTTTCTTT.